This TCR beta chain was sequenced during a study of cytomegalovirus exposure and HLA in healthy donors. Overall study results and limits: It was found in a later analysis that first-cohort TCR clusters tended to co-occur in the 90 to 150 validation repertoires. Researchers counted roughly 160 TCR beta chains as cytomegalovirus-associated.

The CDR3 runs 14 residues. CDR1 MNHEY and CDR2 SMNVEV come from the germline V gene (reference sequence). V lost 1 base to trimming and J lost 0 bases, with 4 bases between them. Data came from immunoSEQ multiplex PCR; TCRdb stores just in-frame clones and leaves some out. The sample consists of tens of thousands of clones, 90% to 95% of them appearing once. A word on this clone: Its antigen is unknown.

The TCR comes from a man younger than 30 in good health and CMV-seronegative. The sample was PBMCs. This rearrangement joins TRBV27 to TRBJ1-5; no reliable D call. Written as DNA, the CDR3 is TGTGCCAGCAGTTTATACAGTAGCAATCAGCCCCAGCATTTT. Its protein is CASSLYSSNQPQHF.